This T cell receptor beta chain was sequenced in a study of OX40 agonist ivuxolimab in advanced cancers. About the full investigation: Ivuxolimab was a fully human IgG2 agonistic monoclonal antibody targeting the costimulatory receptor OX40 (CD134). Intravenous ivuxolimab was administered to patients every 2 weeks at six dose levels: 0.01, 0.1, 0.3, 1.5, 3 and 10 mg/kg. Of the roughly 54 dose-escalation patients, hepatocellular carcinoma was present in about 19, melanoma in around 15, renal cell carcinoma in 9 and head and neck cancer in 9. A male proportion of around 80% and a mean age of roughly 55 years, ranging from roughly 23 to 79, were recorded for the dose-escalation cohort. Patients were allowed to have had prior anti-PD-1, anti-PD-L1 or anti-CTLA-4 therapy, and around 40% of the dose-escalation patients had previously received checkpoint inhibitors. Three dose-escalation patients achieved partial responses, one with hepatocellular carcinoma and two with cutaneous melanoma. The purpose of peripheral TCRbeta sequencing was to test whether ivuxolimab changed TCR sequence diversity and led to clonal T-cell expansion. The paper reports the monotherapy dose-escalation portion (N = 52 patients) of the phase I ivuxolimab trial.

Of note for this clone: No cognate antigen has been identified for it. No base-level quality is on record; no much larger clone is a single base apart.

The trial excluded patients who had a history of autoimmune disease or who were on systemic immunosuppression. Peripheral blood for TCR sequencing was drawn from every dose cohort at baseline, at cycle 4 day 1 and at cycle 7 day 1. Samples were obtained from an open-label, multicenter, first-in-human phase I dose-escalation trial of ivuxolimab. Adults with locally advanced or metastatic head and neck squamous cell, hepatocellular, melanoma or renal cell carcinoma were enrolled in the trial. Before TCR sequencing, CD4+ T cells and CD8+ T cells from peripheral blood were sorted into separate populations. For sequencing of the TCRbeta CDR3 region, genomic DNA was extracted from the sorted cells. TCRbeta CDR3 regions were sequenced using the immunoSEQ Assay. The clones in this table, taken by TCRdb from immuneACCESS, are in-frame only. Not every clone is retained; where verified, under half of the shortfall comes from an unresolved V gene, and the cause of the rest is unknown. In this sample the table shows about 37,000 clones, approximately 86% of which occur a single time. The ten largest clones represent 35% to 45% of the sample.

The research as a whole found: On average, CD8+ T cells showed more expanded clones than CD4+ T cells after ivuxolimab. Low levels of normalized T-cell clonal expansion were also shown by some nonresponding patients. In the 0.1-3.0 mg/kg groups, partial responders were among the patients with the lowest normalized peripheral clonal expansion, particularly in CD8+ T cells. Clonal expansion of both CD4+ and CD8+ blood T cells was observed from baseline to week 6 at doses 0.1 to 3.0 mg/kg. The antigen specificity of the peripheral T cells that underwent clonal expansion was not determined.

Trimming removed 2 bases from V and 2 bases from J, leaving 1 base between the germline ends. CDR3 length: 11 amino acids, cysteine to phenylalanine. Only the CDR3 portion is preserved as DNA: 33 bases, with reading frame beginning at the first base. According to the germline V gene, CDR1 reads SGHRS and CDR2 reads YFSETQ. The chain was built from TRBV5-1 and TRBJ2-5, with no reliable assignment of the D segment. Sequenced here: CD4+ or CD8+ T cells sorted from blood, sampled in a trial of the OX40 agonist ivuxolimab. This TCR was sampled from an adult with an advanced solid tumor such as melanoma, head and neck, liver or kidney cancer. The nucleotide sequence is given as TGCGCCAGCAGCTTTCAAGAGACCCAGTACTTC. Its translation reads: CASSFQETQYF.